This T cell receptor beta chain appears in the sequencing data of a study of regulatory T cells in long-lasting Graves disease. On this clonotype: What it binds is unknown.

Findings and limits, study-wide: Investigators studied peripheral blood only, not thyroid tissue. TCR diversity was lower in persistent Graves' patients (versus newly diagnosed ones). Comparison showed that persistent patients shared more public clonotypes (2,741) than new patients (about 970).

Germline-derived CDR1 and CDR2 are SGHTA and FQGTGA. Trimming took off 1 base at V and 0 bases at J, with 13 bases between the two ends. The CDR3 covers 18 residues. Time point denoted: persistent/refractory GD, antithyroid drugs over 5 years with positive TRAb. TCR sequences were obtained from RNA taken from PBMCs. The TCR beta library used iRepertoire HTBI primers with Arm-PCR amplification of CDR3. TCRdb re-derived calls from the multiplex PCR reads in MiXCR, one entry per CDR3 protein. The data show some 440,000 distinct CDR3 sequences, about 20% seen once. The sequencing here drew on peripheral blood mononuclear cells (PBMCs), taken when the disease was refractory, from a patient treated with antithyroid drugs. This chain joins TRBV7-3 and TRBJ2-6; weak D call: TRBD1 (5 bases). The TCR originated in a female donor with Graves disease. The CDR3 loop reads CASSLRLGAGSGANVLTF. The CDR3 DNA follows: TGTGCCAGCAGCTTAAGGCTAGGGGCCGGCTCTGGGGCCAACGTCCTGACTTTC.